The entry below gives a single TCR beta chain sequence along with its context. Its antigen is unidentified. This sample stems from a study of beta chain features in type 1 diabetes. General study results and limits: Type 1 diabetes patients had TCRB CDR3s that were shorter (moderately but significantly so) in all four CD4+ subsets.

Investigators reverse transcribed all isolated RNA, so they sequenced expressed TCRB transcripts. The assay was immunoSEQ multiplex PCR, and TCRdb's table has in-frame clones only and misses some. The sample has approximately 140,000 clones; around 8.8% are singletons. V was trimmed by 0 bases and J by 4 bases, leaving 3 bases between them. The CDR3 loop spans 11 amino acids. CDR1 is DFQATT, CDR2 SNEGSKA, per germline (reference sequence). This chain joins TRBV20-1 and TRBJ1-1; D unclear. This receptor was obtained from a man younger than 40 with type 1 diabetes. The sequenced sample was central memory CD4+ T cells from blood. The CDR3 spells CSARDRTEAFF. The CDR3, as DNA: TGCAGTGCTAGAGACCGCACTGAAGCTTTCTTT.